This T cell receptor beta chain came from a study of Ad26.COV2.S vaccination and SARS-CoV-2 variants (dated by TCRdb to the early 2020s). In terms of the full investigation: Vaccine-arm donors came from COV1001, a multicentre, randomized, double-blind, placebo-controlled phase I-IIa trial of Ad26.COV2.S in healthy adults. Ad26.COV2.S was given intramuscularly at 5x10^10 or 1x10^11 viral particles, as a single shot or as two shots 56 days apart. TCRbeta repertoire sequencing served as the tool for gauging how specific and how broad the SARS-CoV-2-reactive T cell receptors were following Ad26.COV2.S vaccination. A total of some 30 samples were included in the TCR-sequenced set, comprising some 20 Ad26.COV2.S vaccine recipients, 5 placebo recipients and 8 SARS-CoV-2 convalescent individuals. Trial participants were randomized into five groups of five, in which low-dose or high-dose Ad26.COV2.S was given once or twice, or placebo was given on both occasions. Throughout the experiments and outcome assessment, investigators stayed blinded to trial group allocation.

As to this clone: The target of this receptor is not known. No base-level quality is on record; no much larger clone is a single base apart.

CDR1 and CDR2 (SEHNR, FQNEAQ) derive from the germline V gene (reference sequence). Reading from cysteine to phenylalanine, the CDR3 counts 16 amino acids. Solely the CDR3 DNA is kept, with 48 bases framed from the first base. V was cut back by 5 bases and J by 0 bases, leaving a gap of 17 bases between them. What the research found in general, with its limitations: The study was not powered to compare responses between vaccine doses or regimens. Vaccine and placebo recipients had similar non-spike TCR breadth, a finding consistent with the vaccine containing only spike. After vaccination, substantial breadth of spike-specific CD8+ and CD4+ T cell responses was reported. According to the authors, total T cell responses may have been underestimated by the TCR breadth and depth analyses. Spike-specific TCR breadth was higher in Ad26.COV2.S recipients than in placebo recipients (P = 0.0014).

This specimen's treatment or condition label, interpreted: some 20 received Ad26.COV2.S at low or high dose, single or two shots; a few received placebo; per-sample allocation not given. Repertoires of vaccine and placebo recipients were sequenced from samples taken on day 63 after the first injection. Between 29 July and 7 August 2020, Cohort 1b enrolled about 27 adults aged 18-55 years at one site in Boston, USA. As a vaccine, Ad26.COV2.S was a replication-incompetent adenovirus type 26 vector that expressed a prefusion-stabilized SARS-CoV-2 spike protein derived from the original Wuhan strain. TCRbeta CDR3 regions were sequenced with the immunoSEQ Assay. After extraction, genomic DNA underwent amplification by bias-controlled multiplex PCR, followed by high-throughput sequencing. Per the source publication's procedure: To quantify the absolute abundance of each unique TCRbeta CDR3 region, sequences were collapsed and filtered. T cell fraction was estimated by normalizing TCRbeta template counts to usable DNA, which was measured by amplifying reference genes present in all nucleated cells. Repertoire TCRs were annotated as SARS-CoV-2-specific by exact matching of V gene, CDR3 amino acid sequence and J gene to a known reactive TCR set. MIRA supplied the reference SARS-CoV-2 TCR set, which was filtered for enrichment in COVID-19-positive ImmuneCODE repertoires so that public or cross-reactive TCRs were removed. Using the MIRA antigens, annotated TCRs were further analysed by specific ORF or by position within an ORF. Breadth was defined as the number of annotated unique rearrangements divided by the total number of unique productive rearrangements, and depth was defined as the summed frequency of the annotated unique rearrangements. Group comparisons of TCR breadth used two-sided Wilcoxon rank-sum tests. The source is immuneACCESS, and TCRdb retained only in-frame sequences with V and J called. Part of the clones is not carried over; for the studies checked, unresolved V genes explain less than half of this, and the remainder is unexplained. V and J calls and clone size follow that table, whereas D and trimming were derived from the DNA. Recorded for this sample are about 350,000 clones; 80% to 90% of them occurred a single time. In total, the top ten clones hold around 3.3% of the sample.

The chain links TRBV7-9 with TRBJ2-7, with a tentative D gene TRBD2 over 5 matching bases. Material: peripheral blood, obtained in a trial of Ad26.COV2.S vaccine versus placebo. The clonotype was recovered from a person between 18 and 65 years old who received the Ad26.COV2.S COVID-19 vaccine or a placebo. The DNA sequence is TGTGCCAGCAGCAGCTTACAAGCGACTATCTCCTACGAGCAGTACTTC. Translated, this gives CASSSLQATISYEQYF.